Below, 26 T cell receptor beta chains from the same sample are listed, as sequenced in a study of human T cells and chemical hapten exposure. TCRdb passed the RACE reads through MiXCR, listing each CDR3 protein once. The data contain about 82,000 distinct CDR3 sequences, 10% of them singletons. This sample's time point: patch test 2, 6 weeks after DPC sensitization. The sample's treatment: therapeutic diphenylcyclopropenone sensitization with weekly scalp DPC. Source: whole blood, taken in connection with sensitization to the hapten diphenylcyclopropenone (DPC). The source of these receptors is a woman in her 50s with alopecia areata. Some clones in this sample may be carry-over from other donors' samples.

As for this clonotype: At one end the junction does not follow the germline gene, possibly because of a read error. J is TRBJ2-7 and V is TRBV2; tentative D call: TRBD2 (5 bases). This CDR3 contains 12 residues. Germline loops: CDR1 SNHLY, CDR2 FYNNEI. CDR3: CASSEGEGSHNF. DNA of the CDR3: TGTGCCAGCAGTGAAGGTGAGGGATCCCATAACTTC. The full variable domain, rest sourced from reference TRBV2 and TRBJ2-7, is EPEVTQTPSHQVTQMGQEVILRCVPISNHLYFYWYRQILGQKVEFLVSFYNNEISEKSEIFDDQFSVERPDGSNFTLKIRSTKLEDSAMYFCASSEGEGSHNFGPGTRLTVT.

The V gene is TRBV19, the J gene TRBJ2-6; D may correspond to TRBD1 or TRBD2 (5 bases each). CDR3 size: 16 residues. With 6 bases removed from V and 5 bases from J, the gap between germline ends came to 17 bases. Germline CDR1 is LNHDA and CDR2 is SQIVND (reference sequence). Here the CDR3 DNA reads TGTGCCAGTAGGGGGACCGCCACGTTGTGGGCCAACGTCCTGACTTTC. Translating gives CASRGTATLWANVLTF.

The J gene is TRBJ1-5, the V gene TRBV19; TRBD1 agrees at 10 bases. The CDR3 runs 13 residues. After removal of 6 bases from V and 8 bases from J, the junction contained 4 bases not matched to a gene. The germline gives CDR1 LNHDA, CDR2 SQIVND (reference sequence). The DNA of the CDR3 is TGTGCCAGTAGCGGACAGGGGGAGAAGCCCCAGCATTTT. Protein: CASSGQGEKPQHF. Full variable domain (rest looked up from reference TRBV19 and TRBJ1-5): DGGITQSPKYLFRKEGQNVTLSCEQNLNHDAMYWYRQDPGQGLRLIYYSQIVNDFQKGDIAEGYSVSREKKESFPLTVTSAQKNPTAFYLCASSGQGEKPQHFGDGTRLSIL.

The chain employs TRBV28 and TRBJ2-2; 7 bases line up with TRBD1. V gave up 6 bases and J gave up 6 bases; unmatched junction bases: 13. CDR1 is MDHEN and CDR2 is SYDVKM in the germline V gene. The CDR3 covers 16 residues. The CDR3 nucleotides are TGTGCCAGCAGACCTCCCCCGCGACAGGGTGCCGGGGAGCTGTTTTTT. It codes for CASRPPPRQGAGELFF.

This clonotype came up many times. This chain joins TRBV27 and TRBJ1-6; 9 bases are shared with TRBD1. V lost 9 bases, J lost 14 bases, and 17 bases stayed unmatched. Per the germline V gene, CDR1 is MNHEY and CDR2 is SMNVEV (reference sequence). The CDR3 has 15 residues. The CDR3 loop is CASKLAGTGSLALHF. CDR3 sequence (DNA): TGTGCCAGTAAATTGGCCGGGACAGGGAGTTTGGCCCTCCACTTT.

The sample holds many counts of this clonotype. The chain joins TRBV6-2 or TRBV6-3 to TRBJ2-7, with D perhaps matching TRBD1 or TRBD2 (5 bases each). Germline values: CDR1 MNHEY, CDR2 SVGEGT. The V and J ends lost 0 bases and 6 bases respectively, with 9 bases between them. CDR3 length: 13 residues. The DNA for the CDR3 is TGTGCCAGCAGTTACTCTGGGACGACCGAGCAGTACTTC. This encodes CASSYSGTTEQYF.

This clonotype appeared a few times. The chain is built from TRBV6-5 and TRBJ2-3; 9 nucleotides agree with TRBD1. V shed 4 bases and J 5 bases; nucleotides not matched to a gene: 7. The CDR3 is 15 residues long. The germline CDR1 and CDR2 sequences are MNHEY and SVGAGI. The CDR3 DNA reads TGTGCCAGCAGTTCCCTCGGACAGGGGAAAGATACGCAGTATTTT. Translation: CASSSLGQGKDTQYF.

V is TRBV4-3 and J is TRBJ2-7, with D possibly being TRBD1 or TRBD2 (6 bases each). Germline V CDR1 and CDR2: LGHNA, YSLEER. V lost 3 bases and J 6 bases, leaving 15 bases between the germline ends. The CDR3 is made up of 14 amino acids. CDR3 nucleotide sequence: TGCGCCAGCAGCCAGGGACACGGCGGGGTCGAGCAGTACTTC. Its translation is CASSQGHGGVEQYF.

J is TRBJ2-1 and V is TRBV11-2; TRBD1 aligns across 8 bases. The J segment lost 5 bases and the V segment lost 5 bases, leaving 5 bases of the junction unmatched. Per the germline V gene, CDR1 is SGHAT and CDR2 is FQNNGV. This CDR3 comprises 14 residues. The CDR3 region has the DNA TGTGCCAGCAGCCGAAGACAGGGGAACAATGAGCAGTTCTTC. It encodes CASSRRQGNNEQFF.

This chain connects TRBV27 to TRBJ1-5; D is undetermined. The CDR3 length is 13 residues. V was trimmed by 2 bases and J by 6 bases, leaving 8 bases between them. Germline V gene sequence: CDR1 MNHEY, CDR2 SMNVEV (reference sequence). CDR3 amino acids: CASSLTPSQPQHF. DNA for the CDR3: TGTGCCAGCAGTTTAACCCCAAGTCAGCCCCAGCATTTT.

Many counts were recorded for this clonotype. The chain carries TRBV20-1 and TRBJ2-6, with D possibly being TRBD1 or TRBD2 (5 bases each). The ends were cut back, 0 bases at V and 0 bases at J, with 15 bases in the middle. The CDR3 spans 18 residues. CDR1 is DFQATT and CDR2 is SNEGSKA in the germline V gene (reference sequence). The CDR3: CSARDPRSGSSGANVLTF. The CDR3 region has the DNA TGCAGTGCTAGAGACCCGCGTTCAGGGAGCTCTGGGGCCAACGTCCTGACTTTC.

This clonotype was seen many times. The rearrangement links TRBV7-9 to TRBJ2-5; D possibly uses TRBD1 or TRBD2 (5 bases each). CDR3 length: 15 residues. V was shortened by 4 bases and J by 6 bases, with 18 bases between the two germline ends. Germline-derived CDR1 and CDR2 are SEHNR and FQNEAQ (reference sequence). The CDR3 nucleotides are TGTGCCAGCAGCTCCAAGGGACGGACTGGGCAGACCCAGTACTTC. Residues: CASSSKGRTGQTQYF.

This clonotype was seen only a few times. This chain links TRBV27 with TRBJ2-1, with TRBD2 matching over 8 bases. The ends lost 5 bases at V and 8 bases at J; junction bases unmatched: 8. The CDR3 runs 14 residues. Germline lookup yields CDR1 MNHEY and CDR2 SMNVEV (reference sequence). The DNA of the CDR3 is TGTGCCAGCAGTCCCGGGACTAGACCCGATGAGCAGTTCTTC. It translates to CASSPGTRPDEQFF.

Turning to this clonotype: The CDR3 ends on some other residue instead of the conserved phenylalanine or tryptophan, so this is likely a read error. The chain recombines TRBV11-3 with TRBJ2-1; 8 bases fit TRBD2. Germline V gene data show CDR1 as SGHNT and CDR2 as YENEEA. This CDR3 has 16 amino acids. V shed 4 bases and J 5 bases; nucleotides not matched to a gene: 10. The CDR3 DNA is TGTGCCAGCAGCTCCCTAAGCCCACTAGCGGACAATGAGCAGTTCCTC. Amino acid sequence: CASSSLSPLADNEQFL.

This chain uses TRBV20-1 with TRBJ2-5, with TRBD2 matching 7 bases. The junction had 5 bases not matched to a gene; V was cut back by 3 bases and J by 4 bases. Germline values: CDR1 DFQATT, CDR2 SNEGSKA (reference sequence). CDR3 length equals 13 residues. The CDR3 sequence is CSARRSGGETQYF. The CDR3 DNA is TGCAGTGCTAGGAGATCGGGAGGAGAGACCCAGTACTTC.

This rearrangement joins TRBV18 to TRBJ2-4, with TRBD1 as a possible D gene (5 bases). Germline CDR1 and CDR2: KGHSH and LQKENI. Trimming stripped 3 bases from V and 9 bases from J, with 15 bases between. The CDR3 is 14 residues long. The CDR3 protein is CASSPSTAYGIQYF. The CDR3 DNA follows: TGTGCCAGCTCACCTTCGACAGCCTACGGCATTCAGTACTTC.

This rearrangement joins TRBV7-6 to TRBJ2-1; 8 bases line up with TRBD2. In germline, CDR1 is SGHVS, CDR2 FNYEAQ. The CDR3 extends over 16 amino acids. Trimming removed 5 bases from V and 6 bases from J; junction bases left unmatched: 12. The CDR3, as DNA: TGTGCCAGCAGCCTCATGGCGGGAGGTATAGTCAATGAGCAGTTCTTC. Protein: CASSLMAGGIVNEQFF. Together with reference TRBV7-6 and TRBJ2-1, the CDR3 gives the full variable domain: GAGVSQSPRYKVTKRGQDVALRCDPISGHVSLYWYRQALGQGPEFLTYFNYEAQQDKSGLPNDRFSAERPEGSISTLTIQRTEQRDSAMYRCASSLMAGGIVNEQFFGPGTRLTVL.

This clonotype was detected only a few times. The genes are TRBV12-3 or TRBV12-4 and TRBJ1-2; maybe TRBD1 (5 bases). The CDR3 has 14 amino acids. Deletions cut 6 bases from V and 3 bases from J, with 14 bases between. Here the CDR3 reads CASRSWGMDYGYTF. The CDR3 region has the DNA TGTGCCAGCAGGTCTTGGGGGATGGACTATGGCTACACCTTC.

This clonotype was detected ten times or more. V is TRBV6-2 or TRBV6-3 and J is TRBJ1-5; TRBD1 is a possible D gene (5 bases). The CDR3 covers 16 residues. V was pared by 5 bases and J by 4 bases, with 18 bases between. Germline CDR1 reads MNHEY; CDR2 reads SVGEGT. The CDR3 DNA is TGTGCCAGCAGTCCCGCCCTCAGGGTAGGTAATCAGCCCCAGCATTTT. As protein: CASSPALRVGNQPQHF.

In this sample, this clonotype turned up a few times. The V and J genes are TRBV14 and TRBJ2-3, with D unresolved. This CDR3 contains 15 residues. Trimming removed 4 bases at V and 0 bases at J, with 11 bases between. Germline assignment: CDR1 SGHDN and CDR2 FVKESK. The CDR3 bases are TGTGCCAGCAGCCGAAATAAGCCGAGCACAGATACGCAGTATTTT. Translation: CASSRNKPSTDTQYF.

This clonotype has only a few counts. The rearrangement links TRBV3-1 to TRBJ1-1; D perhaps matches TRBD1 (5 bases). V was clipped by 4 bases and J by 8 bases, with 11 bases between them. CDR1 and CDR2 from the germline V gene are LGHDT and YNNKEL (reference sequence). The CDR3 contains 12 residues. CDR3 nucleotides: TGTGCCAGCAGCCCGAGAGGGACCGAAGCTTTCTTT. It encodes CASSPRGTEAFF.

This clonotype was observed a handful of times. The rearrangement uses TRBV20-1 and TRBJ2-5; D remains unclear. Trimming stripped 3 bases from V and 0 bases from J, with 14 bases between. Germline loops: CDR1 DFQATT, CDR2 SNEGSKA (reference sequence). This CDR3 contains 15 residues. The CDR3: CSARVPTSYQETQYF. As DNA, the CDR3 is TGCAGTGCTAGGGTTCCGACATCGTACCAAGAGACCCAGTACTTC.

This clonotype was picked up a small number of times. CDR3 in amino acids: CASSIGSGRAGNEQFF. The CDR3 nucleotides are TGTGCCAGTAGTATAGGCAGCGGGAGGGCCGGCAATGAGCAGTTCTTC. The chain has TRBV19 and TRBJ2-1, with 10 bases fitting TRBD2. The CDR3 covers 16 residues. Germline CDR1 LNHDA, CDR2 SQIVND (reference sequence). With V trimmed by 1 base and J by 6 bases, 6 bases remained unmatched.

By its share, this clonotype is medium-sized (0.01 to 0.1%). V usage is TRBV30 and J usage is TRBJ2-3; D remains unclear. The CDR3 spans 16 residues. CDR1 is GTSNPN, CDR2 SVGIG, per germline (reference sequence). The V end lost 2 bases, the J end lost 2 bases, and 17 bases lay between the germline ends. The CDR3 nucleotides read TGTGCCTGGAGTCACCTGGGCGGCAGTATCACAGATACGCAGTATTTT. Amino acid sequence: CAWSHLGGSITDTQYF.

This clonotype was seen ten or more times. The chain carries TRBV7-6 and TRBJ2-1; a possible D gene is TRBD2 (6 bases). The V end was cut by 1 base, the J end by 10 bases, with 17 bases between. Per germline, CDR1 SGHVS and CDR2 FNYEAQ. The CDR3 extends over 15 amino acids. The CDR3 protein is CASSLELVGGSEQFF. CDR3 bases: TGTGCCAGCAGCTTAGAATTAGTGGGGGGTTCGGAGCAGTTCTTC.

This clonotype was counted many times. The V call is TRBV2, the J call TRBJ2-1; the D gene is possibly TRBD1 (5 bases). Germline V gene lookup returns CDR1 SNHLY and CDR2 FYNNEI. CDR3 size: 14 residues. V lost 0 bases, J lost 2 bases, and 5 bases lay in between. The CDR3 reads CASSEAGAYNEQFF. In DNA, the CDR3 is TGTGCCAGCAGTGAAGCAGGGGCCTACAATGAGCAGTTCTTC.